This T cell receptor (beta chain) comes out of a study of blood T cell repertoires in COVID-19. At the level of the study: The United States, Italy and Spain were the sources of the acute and convalescent COVID-19 samples. In each case, the material was cDNA or gDNA derived from T cells, B-cell-depleted T cells, or PBMCs.

From germline, CDR1 is SGHRS and CDR2 YFSETQ. V lost 3 bases and J lost 5, with 13 bases in between. There are 14 residues in the CDR3. Per the authors' pipeline: Amplification of reference gene primers provided the estimated nucleated cell counts. Sequencing was performed with immunoSEQ multiplex PCR; in TCRdb, only in-frame clones are kept and a portion is missing. V, J and clone size reflect that table, while D and trimming were determined from the DNA. The sample records hundreds of thousands of clones, 70% to 90% being singletons. Sequencing was performed on PBMCs or T cells enriched from blood (not recorded which). The rearrangement joins TRBV5-1 to TRBJ2-3; D is perhaps TRBD2 (6 bases). This TCR derives from a woman aged 60 to 75 who had recovered from COVID-19. The CDR3 sequence is CASSSTLGGDTQYF. DNA of the CDR3: TGCGCCAGCAGCTCGACACTGGGGGGAGATACGCAGTATTTT. The full variable domain, completed using reference TRBV5-1 and TRBJ2-3, is KAGVTQTPRYLIKTRGQQVTLSCSPISGHRSVSWYQQTPGQGLQFLFEYFSETQRNKGNFPGRFSGRQFSNSRSEMNVSTLELGDSALYLCASSSTLGGDTQYFGPGTRLTVL.